Described below is a single TCR beta chain sequence and its context. Its specificity is not known. The entry originates in a study of beta chain features in type 1 diabetes. Turning to the study itself: Cell yields, gender and age were comparable in patients and healthy donors.

Study-level results: TCRB CDR3s from Type 1 diabetes patients were moderately but significantly shorter in all four CD4+ subsets.

Sequenced material consisted of expressed TCRB transcripts (all of the isolated RNA was reverse transcribed). TCRdb's table, derived via immunoSEQ multiplex PCR, lists solely in-frame clones and lacks some. The sample has roughly 450,000 clones, over 9.5% seen once; the top ten hold 0.045% to 0.06%. The V and J ends lost 2 bases and 5 bases, in that order; junction bases with no gene match: 13. The CDR3 has 19 residues. This chain joins TRBV23-1 and TRBJ1-5, with 12 bases lining up with TRBD1. TRBV23-1 is assigned to the ORF class and has an uncertain function. This sequence originates from a woman younger than 30 in good health. Sequences were obtained from naive CD4+ T cells from blood. Here the CDR3 reads CASSQEGPRDRGLDQPQHF. The CDR3 DNA reads as TGCGCCAGCAGTCAAGAGGGCCCGAGGGACAGGGGGCTTGATCAGCCCCAGCATTTT.